The entry that follows covers one T cell receptor beta chain sequence. The antigen it binds to is not known. No much larger clone is present one base from it, and per-base qualities are unavailable. RNA was extracted with the RNeasy kit and about 0.45 to 1 ug was reverse transcribed using random hexamers. The immunoSEQ multiplex PCR assay, covering 54 Vbeta and 13 Jbeta segments, was used to amplify TCR beta CDR3 regions. PCR amplification bias was corrected using a synthetic template baseline for primer optimization and computational correction. In the original analysis: Only productive sequences were kept, with reads annotated to V, D and J genes according to IMGT and analyzed in immunoSEQ Analyzer. Clonality was computed as one minus Shannon entropy normalized by log2 of the number of productive unique sequences. For each patient and control, public and private clones were evaluated within the 100 most prevalent clones. Susac-specific clones were defined as absent from healthy and MS cohorts, 1052 published viral clones and other ImmuneACCESS disease sequences. The public reads were quality trimmed at Q25 with fastp and then assembled into clones with MiXCR by TCRdb, keeping productive beta chains. CDR3 protein sequences are deduplicated, and each keeps its most common genes and DNA. The V and J calls here are based on TCRdb, not the publication. The sample table lists approximately 160,000 distinct CDR3 sequences, approximately 95% of them with a count of one. Around 0.12% of the sample is in the top ten clones.

The sample comes from a study of CD8 T cells in Susac syndrome (dated by TCRdb to the late 2010s). For the study in its entirety: Among the Susac syndrome patients who were sequenced, clinically active disease was present in six and clinical remission was observed in roughly eight. The study used repertoire sequencing to test whether antigen drove CD8+ T cell activation and differentiation in Susac syndrome. Susac syndrome patients were therapy-naive, on corticosteroids (some also receiving IVIg), or on IVIg alone at blood withdrawal.

V is pared back by 4 bases and J by 4 bases, with 16 bases lying between the germline termini. The germline V gene gives CDR1 as LGHNA and CDR2 as YSLEER. The CDR3 contains 16 residues, cysteine and phenylalanine counted. Of the read, only the CDR3 DNA is kept; its 48 bases are in frame from base 1. Broad study findings and their caveats: The number of individuals in the TCR sequencing and HLA analysis was recognized as being relatively small. In patients with Susac syndrome, the CD4+ T cell repertoire showed no detectable clonal expansion.

High-throughput TCR beta sequencing profiled peripheral blood CD8+ and CD4+ T cells from healthy donors, Susac syndrome patients and multiple sclerosis patients. Susac syndrome patients met recently defined diagnostic criteria for definite or probable disease. CD8+ TEMRA cells were enriched by FACS, while bulk CD8+ and CD4+ T cells were purified by magnetic negative isolation. Blood was collected in EDTA tubes and processed within 24 hours, with PBMCs isolated through density gradient centrifugation. PBMCs destined for TCR sequencing were cryopreserved in liquid nitrogen and later thawed in a 37 °C water bath. The sorted or isolated CD4+, CD8+ and CD8+ TEMRA cells reached a purity of at least 90%.

The receptor was derived from a human donor with Susac syndrome. Recombination connected TRBV4-3 to TRBJ2-2; perhaps TRBD2 is the D gene, with 5 bases matching. The sequencing sample was made of CD4+ T cells from PBMCs. The DNA sequence is as follows: TGCGCCAGCAGCCGCCGGACGGGTGGGAGCACCGGGGAGCTGTTTTTT. It translates as CASSRRTGGSTGELFF.